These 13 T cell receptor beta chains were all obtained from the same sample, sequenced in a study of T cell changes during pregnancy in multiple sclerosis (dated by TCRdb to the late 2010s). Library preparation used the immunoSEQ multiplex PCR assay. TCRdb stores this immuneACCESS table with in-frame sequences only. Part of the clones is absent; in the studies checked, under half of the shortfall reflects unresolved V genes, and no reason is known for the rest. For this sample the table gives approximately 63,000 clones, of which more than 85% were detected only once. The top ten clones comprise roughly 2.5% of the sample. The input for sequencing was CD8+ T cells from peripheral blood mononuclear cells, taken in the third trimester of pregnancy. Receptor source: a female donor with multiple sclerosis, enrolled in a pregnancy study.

CDR3 sequence: CAWTSVVIEAEAFF. CDR3 nucleotide sequence: TGTGCCTGGACTTCGGTGGTAATAGAAGCTGAAGCTTTCTTT. The V call is TRBV30, the J call TRBJ1-1; no definite D call. Germline CDR1 GTSNPN, CDR2 SVGIG (reference sequence). This CDR3 is 14 amino acids long. V was cut by 4 bases and J by 6 bases, with 18 bases left in between.

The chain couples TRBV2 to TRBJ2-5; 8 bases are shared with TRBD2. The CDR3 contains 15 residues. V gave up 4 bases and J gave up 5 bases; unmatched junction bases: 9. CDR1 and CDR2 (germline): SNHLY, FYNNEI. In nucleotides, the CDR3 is TGTGCCAGCAGTGTCGGAGCGGGAGTGAGGGAGACCCAGTACTTC. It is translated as CASSVGAGVRETQYF. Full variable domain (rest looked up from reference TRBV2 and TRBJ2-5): EPEVTQTPSHQVTQMGQEVILRCVPISNHLYFYWYRQILGQKVEFLVSFYNNEISEKSEIFDDQFSVERPDGSNFTLKIRSTKLEDSAMYFCASSVGAGVRETQYFGPGTRLLVL.

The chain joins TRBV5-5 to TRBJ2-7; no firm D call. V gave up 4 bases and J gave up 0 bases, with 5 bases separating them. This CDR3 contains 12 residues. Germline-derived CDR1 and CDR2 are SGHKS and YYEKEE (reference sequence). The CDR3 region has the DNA TGTGCCAGCAGCCCTAGCTCCTACGAGCAGTACTTC. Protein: CASSPSSYEQYF.

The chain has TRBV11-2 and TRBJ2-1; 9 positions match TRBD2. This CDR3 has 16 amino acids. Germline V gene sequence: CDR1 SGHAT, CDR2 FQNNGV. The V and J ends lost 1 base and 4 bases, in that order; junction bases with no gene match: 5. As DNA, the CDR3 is TGTGCCAGCAGCTTAGGGGGCGGGAGGGGGTACAATGAGCAGTTCTTC. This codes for CASSLGGGRGYNEQFF.

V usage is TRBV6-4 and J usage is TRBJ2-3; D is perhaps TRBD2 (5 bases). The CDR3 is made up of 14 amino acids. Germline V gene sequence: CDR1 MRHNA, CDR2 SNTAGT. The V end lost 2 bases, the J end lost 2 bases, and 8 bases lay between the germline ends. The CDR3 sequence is CASSDRDLTDTQYF. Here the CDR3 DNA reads TGTGCCAGCAGTGACCGGGATCTCACAGATACGCAGTATTTT.

The CDR3 DNA reads TGTGCCAGCAGCTTTGACAGGGTCAGCTTCTTT. It yields the protein CASSFDRVSFF. V is TRBV7-2 and J is TRBJ1-1, with TRBD1 matching 7 bases. In germline, CDR1 is SGHTA, CDR2 FQGNSA. This CDR3 is built from 11 residues. The ends lost 3 bases at V and 14 bases at J; junction bases unmatched: 6. Filled out from reference TRBV7-2 and TRBJ1-1, the complete variable domain reads GAGVSQSPSNKVTEKGKDVELRCDPISGHTALYWYRQSLGQGLEFLIYFQGNSAPDKSGLPSDRFSAERTGGSVSTLTIQRTQQEDSAVYLCASSFDRVSFFGQGTRLTVV.

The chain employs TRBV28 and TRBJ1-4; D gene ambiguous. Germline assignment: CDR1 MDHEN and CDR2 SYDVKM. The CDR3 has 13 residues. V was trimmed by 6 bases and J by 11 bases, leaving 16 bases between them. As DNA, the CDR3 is TGTGCCAGCAGACCGGTACGGACGGGGAAACTGTTTTTT. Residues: CASRPVRTGKLFF. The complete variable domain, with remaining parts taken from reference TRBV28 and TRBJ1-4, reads DVKVTQSSRYLVKRTGEKVFLECVQDMDHENMFWYRQDPGLGLRLIYFSYDVKMKEKGDIPEGYSVSREKKERFSLILESASTNQTSMYLCASRPVRTGKLFFGSGTQLSVL.

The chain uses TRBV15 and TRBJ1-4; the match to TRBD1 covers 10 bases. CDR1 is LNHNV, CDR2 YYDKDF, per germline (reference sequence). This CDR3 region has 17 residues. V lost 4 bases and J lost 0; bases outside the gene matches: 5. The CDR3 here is CATSIRGTGATNEKLFF. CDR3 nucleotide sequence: TGTGCCACCAGCATACGAGGGACAGGGGCAACTAATGAAAAACTGTTTTTT. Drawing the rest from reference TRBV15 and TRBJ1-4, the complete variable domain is DAMVIQNPRYQVTQFGKPVTLSCSQTLNHNVMYWYQQKSSQAPKLLFHYYDKDFNNEADTPDNFQSRRPNTSFCFLDIRSPGLGDTAMYLCATSIRGTGATNEKLFFGSGTQLSVL.

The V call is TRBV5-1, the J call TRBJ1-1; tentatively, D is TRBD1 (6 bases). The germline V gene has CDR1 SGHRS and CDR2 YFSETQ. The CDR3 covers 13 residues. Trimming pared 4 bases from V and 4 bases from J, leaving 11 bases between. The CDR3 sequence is CASSQGLGTEAFF. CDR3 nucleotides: TGCGCCAGCAGCCAGGGGTTGGGCACTGAAGCTTTCTTT.

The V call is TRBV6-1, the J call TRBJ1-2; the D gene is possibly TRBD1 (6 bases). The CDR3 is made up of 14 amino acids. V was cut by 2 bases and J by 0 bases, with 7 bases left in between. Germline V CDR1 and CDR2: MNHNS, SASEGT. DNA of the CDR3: TGTGCCAGCAGTGAAAGGACAGCTAACTATGGCTACACCTTC. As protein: CASSERTANYGYTF.

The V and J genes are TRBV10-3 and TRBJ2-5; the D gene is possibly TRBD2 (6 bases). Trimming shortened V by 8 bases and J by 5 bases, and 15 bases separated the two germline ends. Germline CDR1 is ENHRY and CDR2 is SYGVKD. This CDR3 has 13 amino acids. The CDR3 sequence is CAIRGRGGETQYF. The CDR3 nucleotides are TGTGCCATCCGGGGACGAGGAGGGGAGACCCAGTACTTC.

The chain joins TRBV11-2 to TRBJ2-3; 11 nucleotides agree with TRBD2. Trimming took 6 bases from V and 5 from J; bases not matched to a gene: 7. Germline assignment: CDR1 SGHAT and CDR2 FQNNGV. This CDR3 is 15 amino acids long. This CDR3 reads CASSLGLAGGDTQYF. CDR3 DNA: TGTGCCAGCAGTCTCGGACTAGCGGGTGGAGATACGCAGTATTTT.

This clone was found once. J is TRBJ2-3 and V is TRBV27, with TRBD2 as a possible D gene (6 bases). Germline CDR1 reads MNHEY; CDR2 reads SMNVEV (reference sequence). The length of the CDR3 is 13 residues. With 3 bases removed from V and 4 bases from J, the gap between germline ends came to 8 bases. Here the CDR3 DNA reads TGTGCCAGCAGTTTCGGAGGGGCAGATACGCAGTATTTT. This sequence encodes CASSFGGADTQYF.